These 13 T cell receptor beta chains were sequenced from one sample in a study of memory CD4+ T cells and cytomegalovirus serostatus (dated by TCRdb to the late 2010s). Single viable CD3+CD4+CD8-CD45RO+ cells were sorted as memory CD4+ T cells on a FACSAria II. Receptor amplification or capture employed the immunoSEQ multiplex PCR assay. TCRdb took this table from immuneACCESS and kept in-frame rearrangements with V and J called. Such tables lack part of the clones; where checked against another copy, unresolved V genes explain under half of the gap, and the rest is unexplained. The sample records some 52,000 clones, around 83% of which are singletons. The top ten constitute approximately 1.4% of the sample. The specimen sequenced was memory CD4+ T cells from blood. These receptors were obtained from an adult in good health and CMV-seropositive.

This clone was detected only a few times. The chain employs TRBV23-1 and TRBJ2-4, with 16 bases aligning to TRBD2. TRBV23-1 is labeled an ORF, and its function is uncertain. This CDR3 contains 20 residues. The V gene end was trimmed by 0 bases and the J gene end by 8 bases; junction bases not matched to a gene: 13. The CDR3 loop is CASSQSAGTSGRATGYIQYF. CDR3 bases: TGCGCCAGCAGTCAATCGGCCGGGACTAGCGGGAGGGCAACCGGGTACATTCAGTACTTC.

This chain connects TRBV18 to TRBJ1-1; D is undetermined. The CDR3 is made up of 15 amino acids. Deletions cut 3 bases from V and 0 bases from J, with 11 bases between. Looked up from germline, CDR1 is KGHSH and CDR2 is LQKENI. The CDR3 is CASSPPQNMNTEAFF. For the CDR3, the DNA is TGTGCCAGCTCACCCCCTCAGAACATGAACACTGAAGCTTTCTTT.

This rearrangement joins TRBV5-4 to TRBJ1-2, with D hard to call. This CDR3 region has 14 residues. V lost 6 bases and J 0 bases, leaving 12 bases between the germline ends. Germline lookup yields CDR1 SGHNT and CDR2 YYREEE (reference sequence). CDR3 coding DNA: TGTGCCAGCACACCGACGGATTCTAACTATGGCTACACCTTC. Translated: CASTPTDSNYGYTF. Using reference TRBV5-4 and TRBJ1-2 for the parts outside the CDR3, the full variable domain is ETGVTQSPTHLIKTRGQQVTLRCSSQSGHNTVSWYQQALGQGPQFIFQYYREEENGRGNFPPRFSGLQFPNYSSELNVNALELDDSALYLCASTPTDSNYGYTFGSGTRLTVV.

This chain joins TRBV27 and TRBJ2-1, with 10 bases lining up with TRBD2. This CDR3 contains 15 residues. Per the germline V gene, CDR1 is MNHEY and CDR2 is SMNVEV (reference sequence). V trimming: 6 bases; J trimming: 3 bases; junction bases outside the gene matches: 5. CDR3 protein: CASRRTSGNYNEQFF. The CDR3 bases are TGTGCCAGCAGGCGGACTAGCGGAAACTACAATGAGCAGTTCTTC.

The rearrangement links TRBV30 to TRBJ1-6; TRBD1 matches 12 bases. The CDR3 covers 14 residues. CDR1 GTSNPN and CDR2 SVGIG come from the germline V gene (reference sequence). Trimming removed 7 bases from V and 10 bases from J; junction bases left unmatched: 8. The chain's CDR3 is CALNRDRGQSPLHF. CDR3 in DNA: TGTGCCTTAAACCGGGACAGGGGGCAATCACCCCTCCACTTT.

This sequence joins TRBV14 and TRBJ2-1, with a tentative D call TRBD2 (5 bases). The V and J ends lost 4 bases and 12 bases respectively, with 19 bases between them. Germline assignment: CDR1 SGHDN and CDR2 FVKESK. The length of the CDR3 is 14 residues. The CDR3 sequence is CASSPWAGKGGQFF. In nucleotides, the CDR3 is TGTGCCAGCAGCCCGTGGGCGGGTAAAGGAGGGCAGTTCTTC.

The chain has TRBV6-1 and TRBJ2-3, with unresolved D. This CDR3 region has 14 residues. The germline gives CDR1 MNHNS, CDR2 SASEGT. Trimming left V 1 base short and J 5 bases short, with 10 bases between. The CDR3, as DNA: TGTGCCAGCAGTGAAGGGGTCGGCCTAGATACGCAGTATTTT. Encoded protein: CASSEGVGLDTQYF.

This chain joins TRBV6-5 and TRBJ1-2, with D possibly matching TRBD1 (6 bases). Between the trimmed V and J ends, which lost 6 bases and 5 bases, there was a span of 13 bases. The CDR3 covers 13 residues. Germline V CDR1 and CDR2: MNHEY, SVGAGI. This CDR3 reads CASSPGQSYGYTF. The CDR3 DNA reads TGTGCCAGCAGCCCGGGACAATCTTATGGCTACACCTTC.

The rearrangement uses TRBV29-1 and TRBJ1-1; D ambiguous. The germline gives CDR1 SQVTM, CDR2 ANQGSEA. Trimming left V 6 bases short and J 3 bases short, with 5 bases between. The CDR3 contains 10 residues. CDR3 sequence: CSVLDTEAFF. CDR3 nucleotide sequence: TGCAGCGTCCTTGACACTGAAGCTTTCTTT.

This clone was observed a few times. The J gene is TRBJ1-4, the V gene TRBV19; D is possibly TRBD1 (5 bases). CDR3 length equals 19 residues. Trimming stripped 7 bases from V and 0 bases from J, with 24 bases between. CDR1 and CDR2 from the germline V gene are LNHDA and SQIVND (reference sequence). CDR3 region: CASIPTVLGRGATNEKLFF. The CDR3 DNA reads TGTGCCAGTATCCCCACAGTTCTTGGGAGGGGAGCAACTAATGAAAAACTGTTTTTT.

V usage is TRBV18 and J usage is TRBJ2-3; D gene unclear. Per the germline V gene, CDR1 is KGHSH and CDR2 is LQKENI. V lost 2 bases to trimming and J lost 0 bases, with 6 bases between them. This CDR3 has 14 amino acids. The CDR3 region has the DNA TGTGCCAGCTCACCAGGTGGTAGCACAGATACGCAGTATTTT. Encoded protein: CASSPGGSTDTQYF.

The chain has TRBV5-6 and TRBJ1-6; D ambiguous. Trimming stripped 4 bases from V and 7 bases from J, with 15 bases between. The CDR3 runs 15 residues. Germline CDR1 SGHDT, CDR2 YYEEEE. CDR3 region: CASSRPGVSNSPLHF. CDR3 nucleotide sequence: TGTGCCAGCAGCCGACCCGGGGTTTCCAATTCACCCCTCCACTTT.

The V and J genes are TRBV4-3 and TRBJ2-3, with 8 bases matching TRBD2. V gave up 0 bases and J gave up 4 bases; unmatched junction bases: 9. Germline V CDR1 and CDR2: LGHNA, YSLEER. The CDR3 has 17 amino acids. The chain's CDR3 is CASSQDSGGGSADTQYF. Written as DNA, the CDR3 is TGCGCCAGCAGCCAAGATTCGGGCGGGGGGAGCGCAGATACGCAGTATTTT.